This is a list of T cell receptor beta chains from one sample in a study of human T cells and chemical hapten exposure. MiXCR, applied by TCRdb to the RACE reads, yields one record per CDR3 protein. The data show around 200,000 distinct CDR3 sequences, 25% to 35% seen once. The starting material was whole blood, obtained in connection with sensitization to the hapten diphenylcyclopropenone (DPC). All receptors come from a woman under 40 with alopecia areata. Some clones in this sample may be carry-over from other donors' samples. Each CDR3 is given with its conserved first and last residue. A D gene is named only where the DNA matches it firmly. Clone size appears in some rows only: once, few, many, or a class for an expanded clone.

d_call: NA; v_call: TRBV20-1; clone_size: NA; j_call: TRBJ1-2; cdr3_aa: CSANPMGSRNYGYTF; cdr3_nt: TGCAGTGCTAACCCTATGGGTAGTCGTAACTATGGCTACACCTTC
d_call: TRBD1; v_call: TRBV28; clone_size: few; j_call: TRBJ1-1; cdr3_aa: CASSLYDVRDSRAFF; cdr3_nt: TGTGCCAGCAGTCTCTACGACGTCAGGGACAGTCGGGCTTTCTTT
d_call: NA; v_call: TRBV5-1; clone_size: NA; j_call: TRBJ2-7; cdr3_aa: CASTLSAGAYEQYF; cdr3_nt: TGCGCCAGCACCCTCTCAGCTGGGGCCTACGAGCAGTACTTC
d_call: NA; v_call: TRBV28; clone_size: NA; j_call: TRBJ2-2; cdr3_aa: CASSPGTRTGELFF; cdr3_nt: TGTGCCAGCAGCCCCGGGACCCGGACCGGGGAGCTGTTTTTT
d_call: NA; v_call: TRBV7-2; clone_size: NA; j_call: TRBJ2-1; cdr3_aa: CASSLFRLSSYNEQFF; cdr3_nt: TGTGCCAGCAGCCTCTTTCGGCTAAGCTCCTACAATGAGCAGTTCTTC
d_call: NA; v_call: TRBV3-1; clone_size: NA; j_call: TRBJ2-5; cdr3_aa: CASSQDRAGTETQYF; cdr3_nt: TGTGCCAGCAGCCAAGATCGGGCAGGTACCGAGACCCAGTACTTC
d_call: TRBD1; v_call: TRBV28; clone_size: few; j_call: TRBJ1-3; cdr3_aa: CASTGQGTGNTIYF; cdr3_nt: TGTGCCAGCACTGGACAGGGAACGGGAAACACCATATATTTT
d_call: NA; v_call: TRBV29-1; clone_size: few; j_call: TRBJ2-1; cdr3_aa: CSVEDPRESSYNEQFF; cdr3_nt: TGCAGCGTTGAAGATCCGCGCGAAAGCTCCTACAATGAGCAGTTCTTC
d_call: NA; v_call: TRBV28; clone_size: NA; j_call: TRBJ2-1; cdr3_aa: CASSKSKSSYNEQFF; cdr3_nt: TGTGCCAGCAGTAAGAGTAAAAGCTCCTACAATGAGCAGTTCTTC
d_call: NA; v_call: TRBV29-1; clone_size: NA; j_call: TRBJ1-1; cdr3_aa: CSVDTINTEAFF; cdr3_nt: TGCAGCGTTGATACCATTAACACTGAAGCTTTCTTT
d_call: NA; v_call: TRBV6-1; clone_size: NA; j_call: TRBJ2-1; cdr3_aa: CASSEPAEGYSEQFF; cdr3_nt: TGTGCCAGCAGTGAACCCGCGGAGGGATACAGTGAGCAGTTCTTC
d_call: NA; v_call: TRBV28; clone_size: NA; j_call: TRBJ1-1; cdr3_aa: CASSLPESTEAFF; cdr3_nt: TGTGCCAGCAGTTTACCCGAGTCCACTGAAGCTTTCTTT
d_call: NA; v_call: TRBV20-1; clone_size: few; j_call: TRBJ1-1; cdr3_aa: CSAFRDSGTEAFF; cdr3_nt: TGCAGTGCTTTCCGGGACTCGGGCACTGAAGCTTTCTTT
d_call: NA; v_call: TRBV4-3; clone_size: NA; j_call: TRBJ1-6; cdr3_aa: CASSQGGGRDPYNSPLHF; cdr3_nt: TGCGCCAGCAGCCAAGGTGGGGGGAGAGATCCCTATAATTCACCCCTCCACTTT
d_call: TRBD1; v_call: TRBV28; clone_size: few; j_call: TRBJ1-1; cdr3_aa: CASSFGTGW; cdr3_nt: TGTGCCAGCAGTTTCGGGACAGGGTGG
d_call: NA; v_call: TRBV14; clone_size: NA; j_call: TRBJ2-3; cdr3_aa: CASSQELRGAQFF; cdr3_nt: TGTGCCAGCAGCCAAGAACTGCGGGGAGCTCAGTTTTTT
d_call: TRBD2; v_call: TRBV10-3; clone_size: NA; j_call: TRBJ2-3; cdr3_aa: CAISTLAGAGTDTQYF; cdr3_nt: TGTGCCATCAGTACCTTAGCGGGGGCCGGCACAGATACGCAGTATTTT
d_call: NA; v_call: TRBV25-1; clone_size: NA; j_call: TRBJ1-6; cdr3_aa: CASSERGRGNSPLHF; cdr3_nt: TGTGCCAGCAGTGAGCGTGGCCGGGGTAATTCACCCCTCCACTTT
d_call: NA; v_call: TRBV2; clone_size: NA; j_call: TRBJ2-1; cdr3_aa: CASIEGGHEQFF; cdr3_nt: TGTGCCAGCATCGAGGGGGGGCATGAGCAGTTCTTC
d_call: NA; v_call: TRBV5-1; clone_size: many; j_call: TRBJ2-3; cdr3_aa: CASSLVGTDTQYF; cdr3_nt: TGCGCCAGCAGCTTGGTGGGGACAGATACGCAGTATTTT
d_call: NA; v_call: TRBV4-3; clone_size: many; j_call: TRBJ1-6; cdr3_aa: CASSQDHQTNSPLHF; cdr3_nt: TGCGCCAGCAGCCAAGATCATCAGACTAATTCACCCCTCCACTTT
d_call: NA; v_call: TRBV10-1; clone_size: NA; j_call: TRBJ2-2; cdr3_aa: CASSLATTGELFF; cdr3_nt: TGCGCCAGCAGTTTGGCTACCACCGGGGAGCTGTTTTTT
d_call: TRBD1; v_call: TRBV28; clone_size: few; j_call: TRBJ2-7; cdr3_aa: CASSSGTGEEQYF; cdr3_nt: TGTGCCAGCAGTTCCGGGACAGGGGAAGAGCAGTACTTC
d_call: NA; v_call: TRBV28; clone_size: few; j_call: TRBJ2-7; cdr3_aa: CASSLPPNYEQYF; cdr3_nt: TGTGCCAGCAGTTTACCACCGAACTACGAGCAGTACTTC
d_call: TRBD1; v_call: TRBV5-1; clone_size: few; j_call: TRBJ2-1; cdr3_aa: CASSARWGQGPGNEQFF; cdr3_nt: TGCGCCAGCAGCGCTAGATGGGGACAGGGGCCCGGCAATGAGCAGTTCTTC
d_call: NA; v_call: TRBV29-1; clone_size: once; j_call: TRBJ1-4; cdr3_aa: CSVEEANRTNEKLFF; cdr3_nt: TGCAGCGTTGAAGAAGCTAACAGGACTAATGAAAAACTGTTTTTT
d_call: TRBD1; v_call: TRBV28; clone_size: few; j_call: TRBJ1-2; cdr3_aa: CASSLGQGLSNYGYTF; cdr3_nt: TGTGCCAGCAGTCTGGGACAGGGCCTTTCTAACTATGGCTACACCTTC
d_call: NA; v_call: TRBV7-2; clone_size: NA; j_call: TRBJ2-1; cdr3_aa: CASSSTPYNEQFF; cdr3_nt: TGTGCCAGCAGCAGTACCCCCTACAATGAGCAGTTCTTC
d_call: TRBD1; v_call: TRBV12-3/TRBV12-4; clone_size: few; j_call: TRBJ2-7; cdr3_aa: CASSQAGTGDYEQYF; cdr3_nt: TGTGCCAGCAGTCAAGCCGGGACAGGGGACTACGAGCAGTACTTC
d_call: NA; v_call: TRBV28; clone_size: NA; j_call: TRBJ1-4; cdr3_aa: CASSSGAVDEKLFF; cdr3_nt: TGTGCCAGCAGCTCCGGCGCGGTGGATGAAAAACTGTTTTTT
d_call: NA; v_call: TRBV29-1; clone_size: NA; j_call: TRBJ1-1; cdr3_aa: CSVAQGGFTEAFF; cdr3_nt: TGCAGCGTTGCACAGGGAGGATTCACTGAAGCTTTCTTT
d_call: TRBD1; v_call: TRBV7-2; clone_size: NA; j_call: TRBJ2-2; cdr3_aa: CASSSNRRGRGKPGELFF; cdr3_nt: TGTGCCAGCAGCTCGAATCGACGGGGCAGGGGGAAACCCGGGGAGCTGTTTTTT